Presented here are 4 T cell receptor beta chains from one specimen sequenced in a study of cytomegalovirus exposure and HLA in healthy donors. With 60 Vbeta and 13 Jbeta primers, the PCR was carried out. Sequenced by immunoSEQ multiplex PCR; TCRdb stores in-frame clones only, minus some. The sample has about 120,000 clones, around 75% seen once. The specimen was PBMCs. Every receptor here comes from a woman between 18 and 30 years old in good health and CMV-seronegative.

The V and J genes are TRBV5-4 and TRBJ2-3; perhaps TRBD1 as D (7 bases). From germline, CDR1 is SGHNT and CDR2 YYREEE (reference sequence). The CDR3 has 16 residues. Trimming removed 4 bases at V and 3 bases at J, with 18 bases between. The CDR3 reads CASSPGGPGGTDTQYF. CDR3 coding DNA: TGTGCCAGCAGCCCAGGGGGGCCAGGAGGGACAGATACGCAGTATTTT.

The chain links TRBV6-6 to TRBJ2-3; D possibly corresponds to TRBD2 (6 bases). Per germline, CDR1 MNHNY and CDR2 SVGAGI (reference sequence). With 9 bases removed from V and 6 bases from J, the gap between germline ends came to 16 bases. CDR3 length: 13 amino acids. The chain's CDR3 is CASKLGSSDTQYF. As DNA, the CDR3 is TGTGCCAGTAAGCTCGGGAGTAGCGATACGCAGTATTTT.

This clone was found a few times. The rearrangement uses TRBV7-6 and TRBJ2-3, with D hard to call. This CDR3 is 16 amino acids long. V gave up 0 bases and J gave up 2 bases, with 12 bases separating them. CDR1 is SGHVS and CDR2 is FNYEAQ in the germline V gene. The CDR3 coding sequence is TGTGCCAGCAGCTTAGCTTCCCAGACACTCACAGATACGCAGTATTTT. Translation: CASSLASQTLTDTQYF.

In this sample, this clone turned up once. The rearrangement uses TRBV25-1 and TRBJ2-2, with 7 bases fitting TRBD1. The CDR3 covers 13 residues. Germline values: CDR1 MGHDK, CDR2 SYGVNS. The V and J ends lost 10 bases and 2 bases, in that order; junction bases with no gene match: 4. The DNA of the CDR3 is TGTGCCAAATACAGGGGTAACACCGGGGAGCTGTTTTTT. This encodes CAKYRGNTGELFF.